This TCR beta chain originates from a study of cytomegalovirus exposure and HLA in healthy donors. Germline V gives CDR1 SEHNR, CDR2 FQNEAQ (reference sequence). V was clipped by 1 base and J by 4 bases, with 7 bases between them. This CDR3 has 13 residues. The donors were members of the validation cohort, which comprised 120 subjects and was separate from the first cohort of 666 subjects. Generated by immunoSEQ multiplex PCR, the TCRdb table keeps only in-frame clones and is missing some. The repertoire holds over 80,000 clones, with 75% to 90% as singletons. The sample holds a few counts of this clone. The antigen is unknown. The study, taken as a whole, reports: TCR clusters originating in the first cohort tended to co-occur in the approximately 120 validation repertoires, according to a later analysis. Both high specificity and high sensitivity reportedly marked the classifier's diagnosis of cytomegalovirus status. The dataset shows that most TCR sequences were rare, while some public TCRs occurred in many donors.

Sequencing was performed on PBMCs. J is TRBJ1-1 and V is TRBV7-9; D unclear. The TCR originated in a man younger than 35 in good health and CMV-seropositive. The CDR3 is CASSLGSVTEAFF. The CDR3 DNA reads TGTGCCAGCAGCTTAGGCAGTGTCACTGAAGCTTTCTTT. The variable domain in full, completed from reference TRBV7-9 and TRBJ1-1, reads DTGVSQNPRHKITKRGQNVTFRCDPISEHNRLYWYRQTLGQGPEFLTYFQNEAQLEKSRLLSDRFSAERPKGSFSTLEIQRTEQGDSAMYLCASSLGSVTEAFFGQGTRLTVV.